Following are 24 T cell receptor beta chains from one sample sequenced in a study of blood T cells in healthy people across ages. Alongside a J-beta primer mix, a sample-barcoded 5' primer served in a second PCR lasting about 6 to 12 cycles. TCRdb ran MiXCR on the 5' RACE reads and lists one entry per CDR3 protein. This sample has around 580,000 distinct CDR3 sequences, with 45% to 55% found just once. The material sequenced was blood. The receptors derive from a man older than 75 in good health.

About this clonotype itself: One end of the junction is discordant with germline, which a read error may explain. This sequence joins TRBV5-5 and TRBJ2-3; 13 nucleotides agree with TRBD2. CDR3 length equals 17 residues. The germline V gene encodes CDR1 SGHKS and CDR2 YYEKEE (reference sequence). The CDR3 here is CASSQTSGGLSTDAQYF. The DNA for the CDR3 is TGTGCCAGCAGCCAGACTAGCGGGGGGCTAAGCACAGATGCGCAGTATTTT. Drawing the rest from reference TRBV5-5 and TRBJ2-3, the complete variable domain is DAGVTQSPTHLIKTRGQQVTLRCSPISGHKSVSWYQQVLGQGPQFIFQYYEKEERGRGNFPDRFSARQFPNYSSELNVNALLLGDSALYLCASSQTSGGLSTDAQYFGPGTRLTVL.

This clonotype has only a few counts. The chain recombines TRBV5-1 with TRBJ2-1, with TRBD2 matching 12 bases. V shed 0 bases and J 6 bases; nucleotides not matched to a gene: 4. Per germline, CDR1 SGHRS and CDR2 YFSETQ. This CDR3 is built from 16 residues. CDR3 amino acids: CASSLASTSGSNEQFF. The CDR3 nucleotides read TGCGCCAGCAGCTTGGCCTCGACTAGCGGGAGCAATGAGCAGTTCTTC.

Concerning this clonotype: This may be a read error: a much more frequent sequence differs by one nucleotide. This chain joins TRBV15 and TRBJ2-5; D gene ambiguous. The CDR3 extends over 10 amino acids. Germline assignment: CDR1 LNHNV and CDR2 YYDKDF (reference sequence). CDR3 sequence: CTTERETQYF. The CDR3 bases are TGTACCACAGAGAGGGAGACCCAGTACTTC.

This clonotype was seen a few times. The genes are TRBV29-1 and TRBJ1-1, with D unclear. In germline, CDR1 is SQVTM, CDR2 ANQGSEA. The CDR3 totals 13 residues. Trimming left V 8 bases short and J 3 bases short, with 16 bases between. The CDR3 DNA reads as TGCAGCCACCGCCTGATGGGCGACACTGAAGCTTTCTTT. Translated: CSHRLMGDTEAFF.

Only a few counts were recorded for this clonotype. The chain uses TRBV7-9 and TRBJ2-1; the match to TRBD2 covers 8 bases. V shed 5 bases and J 4 bases; nucleotides not matched to a gene: 4. This CDR3 region has 14 residues. Germline V gene data show CDR1 as SEHNR and CDR2 as FQNEAQ (reference sequence). The chain's CDR3 is CASSPRLAYNEQFF. DNA of the CDR3: TGTGCCAGCAGCCCCCGACTAGCGTACAATGAGCAGTTCTTC.

J is TRBJ2-5 and V is TRBV4-3, with a tentative D call TRBD1 (6 bases). Germline V lookup: CDR1 LGHNA, CDR2 YSLEER. This CDR3 has 14 residues. Trimming removed 4 bases at V and 4 bases at J, with 13 bases between. CDR3 DNA sequence: TGCGCCAGCAGCCTGGGGGCGTTCGGAGAGACCCAGTACTTC. Translating gives CASSLGAFGETQYF.

This clonotype came up many times. This chain uses TRBV6-6 with TRBJ2-4; D is possibly TRBD1 or TRBD2 (7 bases each). Trimming removed 7 bases at V and 5 bases at J, with 18 bases between. Germline V gives CDR1 MNHNY, CDR2 SVGAGI (reference sequence). This CDR3 spans 15 amino acids. The CDR3 sequence is CASTWGGTAENIQYF. CDR3 bases: TGTGCCAGCACCTGGGGGGGGACAGCGGAAAACATTCAGTACTTC.

This clonotype was picked up a small number of times. The V call is TRBV14, the J call TRBJ2-1; TRBD2 might be the D (6 bases). Germline V lookup: CDR1 SGHDN, CDR2 FVKESK. Between the trimmed V and J ends, which lost 3 bases and 2 bases, there was a span of 11 bases. The CDR3 has 15 residues. CDR3 bases: TGTGCCAGCAGCCAGCAGGCTAGCGCCTACAATGAGCAGTTCTTC. The encoded protein is CASSQQASAYNEQFF.

This clonotype appeared many times. This chain connects TRBV6-6 to TRBJ2-1; possibly TRBD1 for D (6 bases). Germline CDR1 is MNHNY and CDR2 is SVGAGI (reference sequence). This CDR3 is 13 amino acids long. V lost 10 bases and J lost 4, with 14 bases in between. The DNA of the CDR3 is TGTGCCACCGGTGGGACACCTTACAATGAGCAGTTCTTC. It yields the protein CATGGTPYNEQFF.

This clonotype has just a few counts. The chain couples TRBV3-1 to TRBJ2-1, with 7 bases lining up with TRBD2. Germline CDR1 and CDR2: LGHDT and YNNKEL (reference sequence). The CDR3 contains 12 residues. The junction had 7 bases not matched to a gene; V was cut back by 8 bases and J by 9 bases. CDR3 sequence (DNA): TGTGCCAGCGCCTTAGCGGGTTCTGAGCAGTTCTTC. Translated, it gives CASALAGSEQFF.

Details on this clonotype: One end of the junction fails to match germline, which may point to a read error. The chain uses TRBV7-7 and TRBJ2-5; 7 nucleotides match TRBD2. The assigned J gene may be wrong: the sequence end matches TRBJ2-7 better. The CDR3 is 14 residues long. The germline V gene encodes CDR1 SSHAT and CDR2 FNYEAQ (reference sequence). The CDR3 is CASSLRTSSDEQYF. In nucleotides, the CDR3 is TGTGCTAGCAGCTTGAGGACTAGTTCTGACGAGCAGTACTTC.

This clonotype was picked up a small number of times. This sequence joins TRBV7-9 and TRBJ1-1; D gene unclear. CDR1 and CDR2 (germline): SEHNR, FQNEAQ (reference sequence). V lost 5 bases and J 1 base, leaving 11 bases between the germline ends. This CDR3 region has 14 residues. CDR3 nucleotides: TGTGCCAGCAGCCGGCTTGGGAAGAACACTGAAGCTTTCTTT. Residues: CASSRLGKNTEAFF.

The chain recombines TRBV27 with TRBJ1-2; 10 bases match TRBD1. Trimming at V came to 3 bases and at J to 4 bases, leaving 8 bases not matched to a gene. The length of the CDR3 is 16 residues. Germline CDR1 is MNHEY and CDR2 is SMNVEV (reference sequence). This chain's CDR3 is CASSFLGQGEVYGYTF. Written as DNA, the CDR3 is TGTGCCAGCAGTTTTCTCGGACAGGGGGAGGTCTATGGCTACACCTTC.

The CDR3 sequence: CASTLSGSETQYF. In nucleotides, the CDR3 is TGTGCCAGCACTCTTAGCGGGAGTGAGACCCAGTACTTC. The J gene is TRBJ2-5, the V gene TRBV7-2, with 9 bases lining up with TRBD2. Germline-derived CDR1 and CDR2 are SGHTA and FQGNSA. After removal of 7 bases from V and 5 bases from J, the junction contained 5 bases not matched to a gene. This CDR3 is built from 13 residues. Complete variable domain (other parts from reference TRBV7-2 and TRBJ2-5): GAGVSQSPSNKVTEKGKDVELRCDPISGHTALYWYRQSLGQGLEFLIYFQGNSAPDKSGLPSDRFSAERTGGSVSTLTIQRTQQEDSAVYLCASTLSGSETQYFGPGTRLLVL.

This clonotype was seen more than once but under ten times. The chain is built from TRBV20-1 and TRBJ2-3; 8 bases fit TRBD2. The V segment lost 0 bases and the J segment 2 bases; nucleotides outside the gene matches: 10. Germline values: CDR1 DFQATT, CDR2 SNEGSKA (reference sequence). This CDR3 region has 17 residues. The CDR3 loop is CSARDLRSGGNTDTQYF. DNA for the CDR3: TGCAGTGCTAGAGATCTAAGGAGCGGGGGAAACACAGATACGCAGTATTTT.

The DNA of the CDR3 is TGTGCCACCAGCAGAGATCGTATCCATGAGCAGTTCTTC. Amino acids: CATSRDRIHEQFF. The genes are TRBV15 and TRBJ2-1, with D hard to call. The V gene's germline CDR1 is LNHNV and CDR2 YYDKDF (reference sequence). The CDR3 spans 13 residues. Between the trimmed V and J ends, which lost 0 bases and 8 bases, there was a span of 8 bases. The full variable domain, rest sourced from reference TRBV15 and TRBJ2-1, is DAMVIQNPRYQVTQFGKPVTLSCSQTLNHNVMYWYQQKSSQAPKLLFHYYDKDFNNEADTPDNFQSRRPNTSFCFLDIRSPGLGDTAMYLCATSRDRIHEQFFGPGTRLTVL.

This clonotype was found many times. This rearrangement joins TRBV6-5 to TRBJ2-1; 13 positions match TRBD2. Germline CDR1 reads MNHEY; CDR2 reads SVGAGI. This CDR3 comprises 18 residues. Trimming at V came to 6 bases and at J to 1 base, leaving 9 bases not matched to a gene. This CDR3 is CASRPGLAGWASYNEQFF. The CDR3 DNA reads TGTGCCAGCAGACCGGGACTAGCGGGATGGGCGTCCTACAATGAGCAGTTCTTC.

The chain recombines TRBV20-1 with TRBJ2-7; TRBD1 matches at 9 bases. Matching the DNA end better, TRBJ2-5 makes the J call doubtful. Germline V CDR1 and CDR2: DFQATT, SNEGSKA (reference sequence). The CDR3 length is 15 residues. The CDR3 loop reads CSALPGTGIQETQYF. The CDR3 DNA follows: TGCAGTGCTCTCCCCGGGACAGGGATCCAAGAGACCCAGTACTTC.

This rearrangement joins TRBV27 to TRBJ2-7, with D tentatively TRBD1 or TRBD2 (5 bases each). The CDR3 runs 14 residues. V was pared by 5 bases and J by 1 base, with 12 bases between. CDR1 is MNHEY and CDR2 is SMNVEV in the germline V gene (reference sequence). CDR3 in DNA: TGTGCCAGCAGTGTCGGGGCCACATCCTACGAGCAGTACTTC. It is translated as CASSVGATSYEQYF.

This clonotype was recorded once. J is TRBJ1-2 and V is TRBV7-2; no definite D call. Between the trimmed V and J ends, which lost 3 bases and 8 bases, there was a span of 16 bases. The CDR3 has 14 residues. Germline V gene data show CDR1 as SGHTA and CDR2 as FQGNSA. CDR3 nucleotide sequence: TGTGCCAGCAGCTTTGAGGGCCTCCTAGGGGGCTACACCTTC. Translation gives CASSFEGLLGGYTF.

The table lists this clonotype with a few counts. The V gene is TRBV7-2, the J gene TRBJ2-2, with D tentatively TRBD1 (6 bases). The germline gives CDR1 SGHTA, CDR2 FQGNSA. Deletions cut 5 bases from V and 7 bases from J, with 20 bases between. There are 16 residues in the CDR3. CDR3 bases: TGTGCCAGCAGCATCCAGCCACAGGGTTTTGTCGGGGAGCTGTTTTTT. Its protein product is CASSIQPQGFVGELFF. The full variable domain, with the rest looked up from reference TRBV7-2 and TRBJ2-2, is GAGVSQSPSNKVTEKGKDVELRCDPISGHTALYWYRQSLGQGLEFLIYFQGNSAPDKSGLPSDRFSAERTGGSVSTLTIQRTQQEDSAVYLCASSIQPQGFVGELFFGEGSRLTVL.

The DNA for the CDR3 is TGTGCCAGCAGTCCTAGCAGGGGAGCCCTACTCGAGCAGTACTTC. It codes for CASSPSRGALLEQYF. The V and J genes are TRBV9 and TRBJ2-7; D may be TRBD1 (6 bases). The CDR3 is 15 residues long. The germline V gene encodes CDR1 SGDLS and CDR2 YYNGEE. The V and J ends lost 5 bases and 6 bases respectively, with 21 bases between them.

The chain has TRBV6-2 or TRBV6-3 and TRBJ2-2, with 9 bases aligning to TRBD1. The CDR3 consists of 13 residues. V gave up 6 bases and J gave up 10 bases; unmatched junction bases: 6. Germline V lookup: CDR1 MNHEY, CDR2 SVGEGT. DNA for the CDR3: TGTGCCAGCAGCGGGACAGGGCCCGAGGAGCTGTTTTTT. It codes for CASSGTGPEELFF.

The chain links TRBV30 to TRBJ2-5; D not resolved. This CDR3 region has 12 residues. Germline CDR1 reads GTSNPN; CDR2 reads SVGIG (reference sequence). Trimming cost V 3 bases and J 3 bases, with 8 bases left between them. The CDR3 sequence: CAWSVGKETQYF. For the CDR3, the DNA is TGTGCCTGGAGCGTAGGAAAAGAGACCCAGTACTTC. Full variable domain (missing parts from reference TRBV30 and TRBJ2-5): SQTIHQWPATLVQPVGSPLSLECTVEGTSNPNLYWYRQAAGRGLQLLFYSVGIGQISSEVPQNLSASRPQDRQFILSSKKLLLSDSGFYLCAWSVGKETQYFGPGTRLLVL.